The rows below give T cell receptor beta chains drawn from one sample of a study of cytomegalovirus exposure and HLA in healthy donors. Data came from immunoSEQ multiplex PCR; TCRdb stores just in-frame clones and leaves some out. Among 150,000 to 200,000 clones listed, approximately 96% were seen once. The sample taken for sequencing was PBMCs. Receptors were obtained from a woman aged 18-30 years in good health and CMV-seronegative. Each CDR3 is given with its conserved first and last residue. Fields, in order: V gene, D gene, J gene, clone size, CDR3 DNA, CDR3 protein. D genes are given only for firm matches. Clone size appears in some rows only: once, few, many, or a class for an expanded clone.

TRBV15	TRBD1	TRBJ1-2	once	TGTGCCACCAGCCCGACAGGGGAGAGCTATGGCTACACCTTC	CATSPTGESYGYTF
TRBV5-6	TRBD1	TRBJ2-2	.	TGTGCCAGCAGCCCAATTGGGACAGACAACACCGGGGAGCTGTTTTTT	CASSPIGTDNTGELFF
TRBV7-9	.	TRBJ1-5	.	TGTGCCAGCAGTAAGGGGGGGGCCAGCAATCAGCCCCAGCATTTT	CASSKGGASNQPQHF
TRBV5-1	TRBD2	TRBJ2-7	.	TGCGCCAGCAGCTTCGGGGGGTGGTTACAGTACTTC	CASSFGGWLQYF
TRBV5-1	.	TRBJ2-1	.	TGCGCCAGCAGCTTGGTACGGGAAAACAATGAGCAGTTCTTC	CASSLVRENNEQFF
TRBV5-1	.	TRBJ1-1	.	TGCGCCAGCAGCTTGGGACAGCCAAACACTGAAGCTTTCTTT	CASSLGQPNTEAFF
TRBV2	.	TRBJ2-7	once	TGTGCCAGCAGTGAAAGTAGCGAGCAGTACTTC	CASSESSEQYF
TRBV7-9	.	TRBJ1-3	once	TGTGCCAGCAGCTTAGATTTATCTGGAAACACCATATATTTT	CASSLDLSGNTIYF
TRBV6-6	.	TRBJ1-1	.	TGTGCCAGCAGCCCCCCCCTATCGACTGAAGCTTTCTTT	CASSPPLSTEAFF
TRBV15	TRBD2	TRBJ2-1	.	TGTGCCACCAGCGGAGAACTAGCGGGGGCAGGGAATGAGCAGTTCTTC	CATSGELAGAGNEQFF
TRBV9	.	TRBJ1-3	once	TGTGCCAGCAGCGACCACAGGGGAAACACCATATATTTT	CASSDHRGNTIYF
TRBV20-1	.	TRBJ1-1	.	TGCAGTGCTAGCGAGTACACTGAAGCTTTCTTT	CSASEYTEAFF
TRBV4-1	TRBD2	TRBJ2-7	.	TGCGCCAGCAGCCGAGGACTAGCGGGGGGGCGCGAGCAGTACTTC	CASSRGLAGGREQYF
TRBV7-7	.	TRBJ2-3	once	TGTGCTAGCAGCCCTACACGGGGGGCCACAGATACGCAGTATTTT	CASSPTRGATDTQYF
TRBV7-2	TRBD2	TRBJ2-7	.	TGTGCCAGCAGCTTGACTATAGCGGGGGGCGCCTACGAGCAGTACTTC	CASSLTIAGGAYEQYF
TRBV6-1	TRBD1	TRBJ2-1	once	TGTGCCAGCCAAGGGACAGGCTACTACAATGAGCAGTTCTTC	CASQGTGYYNEQFF
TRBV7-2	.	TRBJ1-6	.	TGTGCCAGCAGCTTATTAGGGGTGAGCTCCTATAATTCACCCCTCCACTTT	CASSLLGVSSYNSPLHF
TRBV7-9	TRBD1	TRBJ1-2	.	TGTGCCAGCAGCTCTTACGGGACAGAAGGCTACACCTTC	CASSSYGTEGYTF
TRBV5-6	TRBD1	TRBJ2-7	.	TGTGCCAGCAGCTTGCAAACAGGGGCCCCAAATGAGCAGTACTTC	CASSLQTGAPNEQYF
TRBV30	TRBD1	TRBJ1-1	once	TGTGCCTGGAGTGTCGCCAGGGGGGTCACTGAAGCTTTCTTT	CAWSVARGVTEAFF
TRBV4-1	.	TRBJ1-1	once	TGCGCCAGCAGCCCCCAAGAAAACAGGGTGAACACTGAAGCTTTCTTT	CASSPQENRVNTEAFF
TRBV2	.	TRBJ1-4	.	TGTGCCAGCAGTGATTCGGGGTCAGATGAAAAACTGTTTTTT	CASSDSGSDEKLFF
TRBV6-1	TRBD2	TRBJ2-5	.	TGTGCCAGCACCTTTTCTTCGGGGGGAGAGACCCAGTACTTC	CASTFSSGGETQYF
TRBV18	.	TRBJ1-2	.	TGTGCCAGCTCTCCAGAACAGGGTCCGTATGGCTACACCTTC	CASSPEQGPYGYTF
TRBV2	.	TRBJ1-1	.	TGTGCCAGCAGCAGGGGTACAGGGAAAACGGAGAACACTGAAGCTTTCTTT	CASSRGTGKTENTEAFF
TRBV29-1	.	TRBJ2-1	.	TGCAGCGCCCCGACAGGCAGTGATAGTGAGCAGTTCTTC	CSAPTGSDSEQFF
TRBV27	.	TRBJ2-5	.	TGTGCCAGCAGTTTATATGGCGGCCCACAAGAGACCCAGTACTTC	CASSLYGGPQETQYF
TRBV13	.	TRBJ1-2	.	TGTGCCAGCAGCCTCGGGGGGACCTATGGCTACACCTTC	CASSLGGTYGYTF
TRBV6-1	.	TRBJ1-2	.	TGTGCCAGCAGTGAACAACAGGGTTTCTATGGCTACACCTTC	CASSEQQGFYGYTF
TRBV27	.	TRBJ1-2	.	TGTGCCAGCGCCGGGGGTTGGGGCGAGGTCAACTATGGCTACACCTTC	CASAGGWGEVNYGYTF
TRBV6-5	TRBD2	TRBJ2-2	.	TGTGCCAGCAGGGGGGGGTGGGCCGGGGAGCTGTTTTTT	CASRGGWAGELFF
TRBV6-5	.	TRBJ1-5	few	TGTGCCAGCAGTTATTTTAGGGGGCAGCCCCAGCATTTT	CASSYFRGQPQHF
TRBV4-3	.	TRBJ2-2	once	TGCGCCAGCAGCCAAGTTCCGTACACCGGGGAGCTGTTTTTT	CASSQVPYTGELFF